This TCR beta chain was captured in a study of patients and donors after allogeneic stem cell transplantation. CDR1 and CDR2 from the germline V gene are SGHVS and FQNEAQ. This CDR3 is built from 15 residues. Losses at the gene ends were 8 bases for V and 3 bases for J; bases not matched to a gene: 8. TCRdb called the RT-PCR reads again in MiXCR, with one record for every CDR3 protein. Of 900,000 to 1,000,000 distinct CDR3 sequences detected, approximately 19% appear once; the ten largest clones hold 6%. The sample holds a few counts of this clonotype. Sample: blood, either unsorted or a sorted T cell fraction (not recorded which). The chain couples TRBV7-8 to TRBJ2-2; 8 nucleotides align to TRBD2. This TCR derives from a human donor who was either an allogeneic HSCT recipient or a stem cell or donor lymphocyte infusion donor (not recorded which). It is not recorded whose cells these are; they may come from a transplant donor. CDR3 in amino acids: CASRDSGSDTGELFF. CDR3 nucleotide sequence: TGTGCCAGCCGTGACAGCGGGAGTGACACCGGGGAGCTGTTTTTT.